This section outlines one TCR beta chain sequence together with its context. Its matching antigen is unknown. There are 14 residues in the CDR3. The V gene lost 6 bases and the J gene lost 3 bases, with 14 bases spanning the gap. CDR1 is MDHEN and CDR2 is SYDVKM in the germline V gene. Preparation of the TCRbeta library was carried out with unique molecular identifiers. TCRdb fed the PCR reads into MiXCR, producing one record per CDR3 protein. The sample includes some 200,000 distinct CDR3 sequences, 7.5% to 9.5% of them seen just once. The sample belongs to a study of T-cell reconstitution after alpha-beta-depleted transplantation in children. Whole-study results and caveats: After transplant, high TCRbeta diversity at day 60 in some patients arose from surviving recipient T cells and thymic progenitors. Reports say that about two months after transplant, the alpha-beta T cells came out of several hundred graft clones that had expanded. Counts and diversity of T cells one year after transplant came mostly from newly produced T cells.

This receptor was identified in a male patient between 2 and 10 years old who had a stem cell transplant for acute myeloid leukemia, so the T cells may come from the graft donor. V is TRBV28 and J is TRBJ1-2; weak D call: TRBD1 (6 bases). Sequenced here: PBMCs, mostly from graft donor cells, sampled 360 days after TCRalphabeta/CD19-depleted stem cell transplant. Here the CDR3 reads CASRSGQTYYGYTF. The DNA of the CDR3 is TGTGCCAGCAGGTCGGGACAAACCTACTATGGCTACACCTTC.